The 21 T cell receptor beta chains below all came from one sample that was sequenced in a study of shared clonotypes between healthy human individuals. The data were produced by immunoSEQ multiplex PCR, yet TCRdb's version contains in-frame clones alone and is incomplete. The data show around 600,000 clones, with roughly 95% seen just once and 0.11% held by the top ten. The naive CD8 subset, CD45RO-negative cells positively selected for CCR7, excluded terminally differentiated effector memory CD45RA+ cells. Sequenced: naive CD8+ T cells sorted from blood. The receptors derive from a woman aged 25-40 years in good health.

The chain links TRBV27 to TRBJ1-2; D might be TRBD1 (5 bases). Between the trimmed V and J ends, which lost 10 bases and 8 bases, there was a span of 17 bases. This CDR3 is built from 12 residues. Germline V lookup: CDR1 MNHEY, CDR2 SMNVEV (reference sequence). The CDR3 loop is CATLGAAEGYTF. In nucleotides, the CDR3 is TGTGCCACCCTAGGGGCAGCAGAGGGCTACACCTTC.

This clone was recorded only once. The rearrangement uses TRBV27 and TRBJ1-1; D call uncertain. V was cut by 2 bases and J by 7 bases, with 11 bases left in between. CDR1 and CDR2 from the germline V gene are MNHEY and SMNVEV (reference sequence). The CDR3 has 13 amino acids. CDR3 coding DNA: TGTGCCAGCAGTTTAAGGGCAGCTAGTGAAGCTTTCTTT. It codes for CASSLRAASEAFF.

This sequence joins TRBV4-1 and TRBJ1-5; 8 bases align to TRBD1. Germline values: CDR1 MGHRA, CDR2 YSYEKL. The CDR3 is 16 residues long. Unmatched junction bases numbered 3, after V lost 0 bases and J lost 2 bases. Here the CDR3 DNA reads TGCGCCAGCAGCCAAGAGGACAGGGTTGGCAATCAGCCCCAGCATTTT. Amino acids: CASSQEDRVGNQPQHF.

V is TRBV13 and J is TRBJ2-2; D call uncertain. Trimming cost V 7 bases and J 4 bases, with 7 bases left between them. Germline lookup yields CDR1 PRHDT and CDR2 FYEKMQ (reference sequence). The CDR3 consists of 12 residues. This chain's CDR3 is CASTDRTGELFF. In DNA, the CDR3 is TGTGCCAGCACCGATCGCACCGGGGAGCTGTTTTTT.

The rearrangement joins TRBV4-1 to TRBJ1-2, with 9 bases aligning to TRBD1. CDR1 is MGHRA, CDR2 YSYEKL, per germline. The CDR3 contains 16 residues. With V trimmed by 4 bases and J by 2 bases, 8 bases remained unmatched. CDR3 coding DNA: TGCGCCAGCAGCCGGAATTCGGGACAGGGAAACTATGGCTACACCTTC. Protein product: CASSRNSGQGNYGYTF.

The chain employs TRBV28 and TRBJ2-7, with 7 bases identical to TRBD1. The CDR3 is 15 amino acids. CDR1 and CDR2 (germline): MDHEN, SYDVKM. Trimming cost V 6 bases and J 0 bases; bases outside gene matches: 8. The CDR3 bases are TGTGCCAGCAGCCTCGACAGGGCCTTCTCCTACGAGCAGTACTTC. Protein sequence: CASSLDRAFSYEQYF.

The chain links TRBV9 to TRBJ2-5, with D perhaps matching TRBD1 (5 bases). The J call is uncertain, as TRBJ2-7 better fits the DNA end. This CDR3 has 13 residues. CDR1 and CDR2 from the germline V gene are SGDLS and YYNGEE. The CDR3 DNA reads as TGTGCCAGCAGCGGGACATTCTCTAGCGAGCAGTACTTC. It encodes CASSGTFSSEQYF.

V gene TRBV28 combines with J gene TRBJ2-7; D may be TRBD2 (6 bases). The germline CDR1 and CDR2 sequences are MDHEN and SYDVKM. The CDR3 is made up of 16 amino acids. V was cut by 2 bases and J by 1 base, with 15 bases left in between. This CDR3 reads CASSLIPRDGSYEQYF. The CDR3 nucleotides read TGTGCCAGCAGTTTAATTCCGCGGGATGGATCCTACGAGCAGTACTTC. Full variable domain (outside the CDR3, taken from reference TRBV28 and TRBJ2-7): DVKVTQSSRYLVKRTGEKVFLECVQDMDHENMFWYRQDPGLGLRLIYFSYDVKMKEKGDIPEGYSVSREKKERFSLILESASTNQTSMYLCASSLIPRDGSYEQYFGPGTRLTVT.

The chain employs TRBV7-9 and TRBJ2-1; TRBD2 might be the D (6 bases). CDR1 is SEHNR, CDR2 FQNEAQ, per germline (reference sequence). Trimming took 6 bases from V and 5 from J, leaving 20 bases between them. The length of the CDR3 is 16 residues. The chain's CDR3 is CASSSVRDSYHNEQFF. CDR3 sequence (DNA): TGTGCCAGCAGTTCAGTCCGGGACTCATATCACAATGAGCAGTTCTTC.

In DNA, the CDR3 is TGTGCCAGCAGCTCTTATTCTGGGACAGCCGGATGGGGCTACACCTTC. It encodes CASSSYSGTAGWGYTF. This chain joins TRBV14 and TRBJ1-2; 7 bases fit TRBD1. V lost 5 bases and J lost 8; bases outside the gene matches: 17. Germline V gene lookup returns CDR1 SGHDN and CDR2 FVKESK. CDR3 length equals 16 residues.

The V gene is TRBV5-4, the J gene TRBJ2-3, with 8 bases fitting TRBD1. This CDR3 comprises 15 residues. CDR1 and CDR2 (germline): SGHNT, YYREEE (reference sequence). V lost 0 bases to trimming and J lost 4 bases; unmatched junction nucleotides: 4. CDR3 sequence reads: CASSLGRGQADTQYF. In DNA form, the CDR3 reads TGTGCCAGCAGCTTGGGCAGGGGGCAAGCAGATACGCAGTATTTT.

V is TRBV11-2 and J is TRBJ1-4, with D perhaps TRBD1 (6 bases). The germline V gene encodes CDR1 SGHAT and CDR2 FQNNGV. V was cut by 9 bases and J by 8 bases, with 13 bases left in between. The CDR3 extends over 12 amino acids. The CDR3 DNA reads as TGTGCCAGGGACAGCCGAGGGGAAAAACTGTTTTTT. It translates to CARDSRGEKLFF. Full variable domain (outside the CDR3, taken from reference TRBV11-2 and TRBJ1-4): EAGVAQSPRYKIIEKRQSVAFWCNPISGHATLYWYQQILGQGPKLLIQFQNNGVVDDSQLPKDRFSAERLKGVDSTLKIQPAKLEDSAVYLCARDSRGEKLFFGSGTQLSVL.

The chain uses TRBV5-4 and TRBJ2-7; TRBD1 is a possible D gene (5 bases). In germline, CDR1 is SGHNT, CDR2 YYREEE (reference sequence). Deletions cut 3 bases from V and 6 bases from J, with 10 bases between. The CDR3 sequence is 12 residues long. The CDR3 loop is CASSSQGREQYF. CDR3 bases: TGTGCCAGCAGCTCCCAGGGCCGCGAGCAGTACTTC.

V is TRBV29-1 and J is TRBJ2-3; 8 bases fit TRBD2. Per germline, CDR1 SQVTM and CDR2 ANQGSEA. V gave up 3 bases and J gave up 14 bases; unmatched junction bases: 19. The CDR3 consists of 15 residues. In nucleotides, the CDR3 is TGCAGCGTTGATGGTGAAAAACTAGCGGCATATCCCCCGTATTTT. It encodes CSVDGEKLAAYPPYF.

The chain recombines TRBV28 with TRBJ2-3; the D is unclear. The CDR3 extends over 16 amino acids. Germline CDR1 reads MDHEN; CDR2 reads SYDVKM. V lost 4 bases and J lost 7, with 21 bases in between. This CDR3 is CASSWEAIESRNTQYF. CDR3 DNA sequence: TGTGCCAGCAGTTGGGAAGCCATAGAGAGCCGGAATACGCAGTATTTT.

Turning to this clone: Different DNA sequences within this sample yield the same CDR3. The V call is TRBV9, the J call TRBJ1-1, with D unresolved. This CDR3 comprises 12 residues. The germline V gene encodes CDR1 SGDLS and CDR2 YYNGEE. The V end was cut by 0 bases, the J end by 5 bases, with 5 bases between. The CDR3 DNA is TGTGCCAGCAGCGTAGTAGAGACTGAAGCTTTCTTT. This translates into CASSVVETEAFF.

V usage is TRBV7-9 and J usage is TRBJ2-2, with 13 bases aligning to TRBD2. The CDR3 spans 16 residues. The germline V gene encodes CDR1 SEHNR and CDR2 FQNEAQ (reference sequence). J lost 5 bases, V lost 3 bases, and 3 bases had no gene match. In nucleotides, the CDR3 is TGTGCCAGCAGCTTCGGACTAGCGGGAGAAACCGGGGAGCTGTTTTTT. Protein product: CASSFGLAGETGELFF.

CDR3 in DNA: TGTGCCATCAGTGAGGGGGGTCGCCCCCACTCCTACGAGCAGTACTTC. Translating gives CAISEGGRPHSYEQYF. The chain is built from TRBV10-3 and TRBJ2-7, with D perhaps assigned TRBD1 or TRBD2 (5 bases each). Germline lookup yields CDR1 ENHRY and CDR2 SYGVKD. The CDR3 extends over 16 amino acids. Between the trimmed V and J ends, which lost 2 bases and 0 bases, there was a span of 14 bases.

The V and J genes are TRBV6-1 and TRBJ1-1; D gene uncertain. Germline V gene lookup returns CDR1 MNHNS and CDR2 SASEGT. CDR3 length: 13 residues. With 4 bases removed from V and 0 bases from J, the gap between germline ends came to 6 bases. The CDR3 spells CASSVDLNTEAFF. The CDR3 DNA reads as TGTGCCAGCAGTGTAGATCTGAACACTGAAGCTTTCTTT.

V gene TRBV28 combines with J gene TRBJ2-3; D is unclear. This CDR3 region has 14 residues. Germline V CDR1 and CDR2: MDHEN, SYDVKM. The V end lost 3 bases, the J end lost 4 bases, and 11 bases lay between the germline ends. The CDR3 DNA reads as TGTGCCAGCAGTTTCCCCCCCCAGGCAGATACGCAGTATTTT. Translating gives CASSFPPQADTQYF.

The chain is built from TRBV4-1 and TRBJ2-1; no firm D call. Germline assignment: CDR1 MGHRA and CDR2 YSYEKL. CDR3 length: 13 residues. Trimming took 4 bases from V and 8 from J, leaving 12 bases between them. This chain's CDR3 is CASSPNVGHEQFF. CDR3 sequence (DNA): TGCGCCAGCAGCCCAAATGTTGGACATGAGCAGTTCTTC.